Included here is one TCR beta chain sequence, with context. The clone's antigen remains unknown. No base quality information exists; no much larger clone differs at one position. The cohort was made up of roughly 670 healthy bone marrow donors. Cohort members were all nominally healthy when sampled, although unrecorded immune exposures were likely present. The donor tested CMV seropositive and was one of the 289 seropositive cohort members. A peripheral blood sample was provided by each donor, and peripheral blood mononuclear cells were used for TCR beta sequencing. The Qiagen DNeasy Blood Extraction Kit was used to extract genomic DNA from the blood cell samples. Receptor amplification or capture employed the immunoSEQ multiplex PCR assay. For the multiplex PCR, a mixture combining 60 forward primers for TCR Vbeta segments and 13 reverse primers for TCR Jbeta segments was used. The CDR3 region of rearranged TCR beta genes was amplified from genomic DNA by a multiplex PCR assay. The Illumina HiSeq System was used to sequence the amplified TCR beta libraries as 87-base-pair reads. As for how the authors treated the data: Across the roughly 700 repertoires, a later analysis counted 80 million or so unique TCR beta chains, some 11 million of which were shared by at least two donors. Raw reads were error-corrected and collapsed into unique sequences by a nearest-neighbor algorithm in which closely related sequences were merged to remove PCR and sequencing errors. To assign V, D and J gene segments, CDR3 sequences were aligned to IMGT reference sequences. For a sequence to be retained, at least a six-nucleotide match to both a V gene segment and a J gene segment was required. Rearrangements were classified as productive when the CDR3 lacked stop codons and remained in frame with V and J, and all other rearrangements were classified as non-productive. Following IMGT convention, CDR3 was defined as the stretch from the second conserved V-encoded cysteine to the conserved J-encoded phenylalanine. The earlier analysis of fewer than 700 of the donors excluded sequences that lacked an unambiguous match to a single V gene segment. In an earlier analysis of approximately 590 of the donors, a V segment was called functional when productive rearrangements were above 56.7%, and segregating when the standard deviation between donors exceeded 5%. A statistical classification framework was built to diagnose cytomegalovirus status from the catalog of TCR beta chain sequences. In a later analysis, TCR nucleotide sequences were compared against IMGT/GENE-DB human TR gene sequences so that V and J genes could be assigned. A later analysis assigned CDR3 sequences and most-parsimonious VDJ recombination scenarios with the TCRdist pipeline. In a later analysis, each TCR beta chain was defined by its CDR3 amino acid sequence together with its V-gene family, and reads lacking a unique V-gene family were excluded. A later analysis removed 600 or so highly shared, low-generation-probability nucleotide sequences to deal with suspected cross-contamination and a sequencing artifact. In a later analysis, a clonal expansion index was calculated for each public chain from normalized within-repertoire ranks of inferred template counts. In a later analysis, generation probabilities were computed using a VDJ recombination model fitted to out-of-frame rearrangements, and the results were checked against IGoR. Hypergeometric tests were used in a later analysis to score TCR-TCR, TCR-HLA and TCR-CMV co-occurrence, with a repertoire-size bias correction applied to the TCR pairs. To estimate false discovery rates, a later analysis permuted the HLA or CMV assignments 20 times. In a later analysis, co-occurring TCRs were grouped using DBSCAN, with TCRdist sequence similarity added in when clustering inside HLA-allele-positive subsets. Repertoires with fewer than 30,000 or more than 120,000 public chains were left out of co-occurrence clustering, as were a handful of repertoires with anomalous nucleotide sharing. What TCRdb holds here is the immuneACCESS table cut down to in-frame rearrangements. Part of the clones is not present; checked against another copy, under half of the missing clones reflect an unresolved V gene, and the others are unexplained. V, J and clone size derive from that table, while D and trimming were established from the DNA sequence. In all, the sample holds 100,000 to 150,000 clones, and about 80% of those were seen once. 3.6% of the sample goes to the ten largest clones.

This specimen belongs to a study of cytomegalovirus exposure and HLA in healthy donors (dated by TCRdb to about 2017). About the study as a whole: An earlier analysis of approximately 640 of the donors reported about 290 Gb of sequence data and some 120 million unique TCR beta sequences from some 180 million T cells. The aim of the study was to test whether cataloging public T cell receptors could identify signatures of past pathogen exposure. Of the 300 to 450 genotyped donors, roughly 76% were placed in the genetic ancestry cluster associated with self-reported Caucasian donors. To decide whether each TCR beta V gene segment behaved as functional or pseudogenic, an earlier analysis of some 570 of the donors relied on high-throughput TCR beta sequencing. In the later analysis, no new phenotypic data were used to find candidate immune exposures; instead, reliance was placed on TCR beta sequences and their occurrence across donors. Typing coverage differed by locus: A, B, C, DRB1 and DQB1 were typed in roughly 620-640 donors, DQA1 in 500 to 550, DPA1 in approximately 610, and DPB1 in 450 to 490. Along with the approximately 650-subject first cohort, a separate validation cohort of over a hundred different subjects was used. In a later genetic analysis, genome-wide SNP genotypes for about three fifths of the roughly 670 donors were used, and that subset was treated as a discovery cohort. Alongside the repertoire data, information on donor age, sex, ethnicity and CMV serostatus was compiled. All discovery cohort repertoires had been generated using a single sequencing platform. To predict cytomegalovirus infection status, the study combined high-throughput TCR immunosequencing, statistical association of individual TCRs with disease status, and machine learning. Both class I and class II loci were covered by HLA typing, at four-digit resolution. To study patterns of TCR occurrence, a later analysis re-analyzed previously published TCR beta repertoires from several hundred donors and added high-resolution HLA genotyping. An early release covering 500 to 750 HLA-typed donors comprised 250 to 350 gigabases of sequencing data and tens of millions of unique TCR sequences. Roughly 5 DR-DQ haplotypes were treated as single units for association and clustering because of strong linkage in the cohort. On average, about 240,000 unique TCR beta nucleotide sequences were sequenced per donor among roughly 430 genotyped donors of the cohort, with roughly 19% of those sequences being non-productive. The T cell repertoires of around 730 subjects were profiled by immunosequencing and related to cytomegalovirus serostatus.

The CDR3 runs 15 amino acids, cysteine and phenylalanine included. Only the CDR3 part of the read is kept: 45 bases, read in frame from the first base. Via the germline V gene, CDR1 is MNHEY and CDR2 SVGAGI. Overall study outcomes, separate from this receptor: The sequencing pipeline was judged likely to have produced a cluster of highly shared sequence variants as a technical artifact. The earlier analysis of about 600 of the donors excluded some 15 rarely observed V segments, including chromosome 9 orphons, because counts were too low. V-gene and J-gene trimming of TCR beta chains was associated with a missense DCLRE1C variant in a later genetic analysis, and the association was replicated in an independent cohort. Linkage disequilibrium might explain the correlated functional status among segregating V segments, but an unknown experimental factor could not be excluded. Most TCR sequences were observed very rarely across donors, whereas some public TCRs were present in many individuals. In a later analysis, most CMV-associated TCR beta chains were found to appear HLA-restricted, with HLA associations seemingly driven largely by CMV exposure. Because HLA typing was missing for some donors at each locus, association tests included only the typed subset. In a later analysis, HLA-associated TCR beta chains were found to be more clonally expanded and to have lower generation probabilities than equally common non-associated chains. The classifier was reported to diagnose cytomegalovirus status with high specificity and sensitivity in both the original cohort and the validation cohort. When HLA alleles, especially DR and DQ, strongly co-occurred, TCR associations were difficult to assign to individual alleles. The only immune exposure information available for the cohort was CMV serostatus. A later analysis associated about 17,000 TCR beta sequences with specific HLA alleles at a false discovery rate of 0.05. Some IMGT-functional V segments, including TRBV6-2 and TRBV6-3, could not be told apart with the 87-base-pair reads, so those segments were excluded. In a later genetic analysis, fewer N-insertions in productive TCRs were reported among donors in an Asian-associated ancestry cluster than the roughly 670-donor mean. This cohort had only TCR beta chains sequenced, and the lack of alpha or paired-chain data limited which features could be detected. According to a later analysis, TCR association rates differed among HLA loci, with DRB1 alleles showing the most associated TCRs and HLA-C alleles showing the fewest. Roughly uniform sequencing depth across donors was assumed in presence/absence analyses, although this assumption may not hold. According to a later analysis, parvovirus B19, influenza, CMV and Epstein-Barr virus appeared linked to several top co-occurrence clusters. The authors suggested that the approach could potentially be generalized to other disease states and immunological phenotypes. In vitro tests confirmed that three of the cytomegalovirus-associated TCR beta chains recognize cytomegalovirus antigens. In the study, about 150 TCR beta chains were listed as associated with cytomegalovirus. In an earlier analysis of some 640 of the donors, most TCR beta V segments were observed in productive rearrangements about 87% or about 30% of the time, broadly matching IMGT annotations. A further reported finding was that TCR beta sequences accurately predicted the HLA-A and HLA-B alleles for most subjects in the first cohort.

The clonotype originates from a middle-aged woman in good health and CMV-seropositive. What was sequenced was PBMCs. The chain links TRBV6-5 with TRBJ2-5; TRBD2 agrees with 8 junctional bases. The end of the DNA is better explained by TRBJ2-7, so the J call may be wrong. The base sequence is TGTGCCAGCAGTTACTCCCGACTAGCGACCTACGAGCAGTACTTC. It encodes CASSYSRLATYEQYF.